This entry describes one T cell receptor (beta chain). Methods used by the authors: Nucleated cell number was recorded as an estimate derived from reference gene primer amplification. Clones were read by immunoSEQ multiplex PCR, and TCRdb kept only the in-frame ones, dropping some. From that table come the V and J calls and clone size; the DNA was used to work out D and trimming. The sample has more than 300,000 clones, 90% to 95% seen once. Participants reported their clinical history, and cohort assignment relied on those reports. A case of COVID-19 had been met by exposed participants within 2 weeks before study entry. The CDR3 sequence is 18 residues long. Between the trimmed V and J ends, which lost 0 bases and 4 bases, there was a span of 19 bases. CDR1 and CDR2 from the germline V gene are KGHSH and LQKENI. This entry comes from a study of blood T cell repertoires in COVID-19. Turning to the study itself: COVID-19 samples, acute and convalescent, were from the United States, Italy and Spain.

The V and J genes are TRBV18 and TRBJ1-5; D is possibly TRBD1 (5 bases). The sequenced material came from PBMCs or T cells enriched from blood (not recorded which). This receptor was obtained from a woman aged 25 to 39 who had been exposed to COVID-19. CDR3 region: CASSPPAPRGAGNQPQHF. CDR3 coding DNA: TGTGCCAGCTCACCACCGGCCCCCCGGGGCGCGGGAAATCAGCCCCAGCATTTT.